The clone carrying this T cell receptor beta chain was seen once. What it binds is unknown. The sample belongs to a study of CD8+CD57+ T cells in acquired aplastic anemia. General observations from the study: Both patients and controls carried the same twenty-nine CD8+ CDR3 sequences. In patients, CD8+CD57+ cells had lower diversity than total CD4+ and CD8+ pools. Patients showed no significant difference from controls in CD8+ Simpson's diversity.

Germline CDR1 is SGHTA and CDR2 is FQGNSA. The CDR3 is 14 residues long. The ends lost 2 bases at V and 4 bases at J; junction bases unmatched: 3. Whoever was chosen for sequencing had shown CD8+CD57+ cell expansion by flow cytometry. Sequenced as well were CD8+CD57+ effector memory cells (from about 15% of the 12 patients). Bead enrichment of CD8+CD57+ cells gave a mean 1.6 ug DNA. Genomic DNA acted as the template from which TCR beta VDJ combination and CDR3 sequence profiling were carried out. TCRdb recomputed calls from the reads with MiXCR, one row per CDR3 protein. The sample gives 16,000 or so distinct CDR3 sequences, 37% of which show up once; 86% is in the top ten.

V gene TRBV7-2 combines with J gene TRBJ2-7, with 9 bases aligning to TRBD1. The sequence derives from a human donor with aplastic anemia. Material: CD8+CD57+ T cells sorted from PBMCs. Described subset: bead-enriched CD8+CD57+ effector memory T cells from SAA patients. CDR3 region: CASSLTGGDYEQYF. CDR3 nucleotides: TGTGCCAGCAGCTTAACAGGGGGCGATTACGAGCAGTACTTC. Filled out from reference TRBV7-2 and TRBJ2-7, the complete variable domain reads GAGVSQSPSNKVTEKGKDVELRCDPISGHTALYWYRQSLGQGLEFLIYFQGNSAPDKSGLPSDRFSAERTGGSVSTLTIQRTQQEDSAVYLCASSLTGGDYEQYFGPGTRLTVT.